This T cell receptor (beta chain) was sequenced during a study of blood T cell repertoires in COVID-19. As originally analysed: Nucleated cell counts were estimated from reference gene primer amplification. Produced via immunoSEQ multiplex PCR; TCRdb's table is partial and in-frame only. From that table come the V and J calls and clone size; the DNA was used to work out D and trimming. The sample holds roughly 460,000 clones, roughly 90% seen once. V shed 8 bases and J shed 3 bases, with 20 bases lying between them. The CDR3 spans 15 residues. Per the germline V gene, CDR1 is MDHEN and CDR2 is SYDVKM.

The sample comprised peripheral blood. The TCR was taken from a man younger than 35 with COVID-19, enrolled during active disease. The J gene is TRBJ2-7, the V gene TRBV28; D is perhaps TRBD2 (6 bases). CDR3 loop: CASVLSRGTYYEQYF. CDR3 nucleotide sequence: TGTGCCAGCGTACTAAGCCGGGGGACCTACTACGAGCAGTACTTC.